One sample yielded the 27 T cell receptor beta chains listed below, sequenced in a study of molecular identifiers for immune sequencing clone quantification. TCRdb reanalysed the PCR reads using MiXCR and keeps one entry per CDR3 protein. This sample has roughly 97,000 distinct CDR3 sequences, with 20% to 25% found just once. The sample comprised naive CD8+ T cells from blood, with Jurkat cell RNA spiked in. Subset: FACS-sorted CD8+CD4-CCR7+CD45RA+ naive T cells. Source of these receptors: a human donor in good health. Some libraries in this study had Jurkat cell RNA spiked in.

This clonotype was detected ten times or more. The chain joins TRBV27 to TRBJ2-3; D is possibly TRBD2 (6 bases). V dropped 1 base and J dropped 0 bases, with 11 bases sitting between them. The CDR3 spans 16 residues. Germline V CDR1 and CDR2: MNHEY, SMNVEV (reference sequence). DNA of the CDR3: TGTGCCAGCAGTTTATTGGCTAGCGCAAGCACAGATACGCAGTATTTT. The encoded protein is CASSLLASASTDTQYF.

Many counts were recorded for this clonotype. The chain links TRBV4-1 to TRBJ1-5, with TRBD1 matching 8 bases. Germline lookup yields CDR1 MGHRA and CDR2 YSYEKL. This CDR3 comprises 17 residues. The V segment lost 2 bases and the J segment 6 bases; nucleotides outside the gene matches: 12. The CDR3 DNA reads TGCGCCAGCAGCCAACTGGATGCAGGGGGCATGGGTCAGCCCCAGCATTTT. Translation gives CASSQLDAGGMGQPQHF.

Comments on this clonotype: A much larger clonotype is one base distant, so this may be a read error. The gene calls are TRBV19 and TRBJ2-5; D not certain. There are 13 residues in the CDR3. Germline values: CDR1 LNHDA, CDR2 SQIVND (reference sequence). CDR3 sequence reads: CAGRSRYQETQYF. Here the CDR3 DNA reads TGTGCCGGTAGAAGCAGGTACCAAGAGACCCAGTACTTC.

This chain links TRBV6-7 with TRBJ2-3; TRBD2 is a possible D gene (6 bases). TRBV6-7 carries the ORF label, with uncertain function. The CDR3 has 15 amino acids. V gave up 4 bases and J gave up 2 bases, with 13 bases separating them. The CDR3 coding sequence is TGTGCCAGCAGTTGCCCGGGGACTCCCACAGATACGCAGTATTTT. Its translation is CASSCPGTPTDTQYF.

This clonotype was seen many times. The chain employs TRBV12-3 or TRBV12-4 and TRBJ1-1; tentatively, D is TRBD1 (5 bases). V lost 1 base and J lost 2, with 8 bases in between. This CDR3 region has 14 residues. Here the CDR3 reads CASSLVGLNTEAFF. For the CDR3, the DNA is TGTGCCAGCAGTTTAGTGGGACTTAACACTGAAGCTTTCTTT.

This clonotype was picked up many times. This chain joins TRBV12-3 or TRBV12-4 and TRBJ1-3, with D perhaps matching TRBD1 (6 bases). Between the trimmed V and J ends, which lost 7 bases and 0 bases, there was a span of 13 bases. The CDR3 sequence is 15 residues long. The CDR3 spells CASNPTGLSGNTIYF. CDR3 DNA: TGTGCCAGCAATCCTACAGGGCTCTCTGGAAACACCATATATTTT.

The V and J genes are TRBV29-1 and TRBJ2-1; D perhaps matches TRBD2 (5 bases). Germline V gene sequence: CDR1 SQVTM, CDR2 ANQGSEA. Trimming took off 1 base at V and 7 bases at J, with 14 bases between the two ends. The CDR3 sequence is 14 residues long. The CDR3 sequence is CSVEVGSPWNEQFF. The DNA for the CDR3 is TGCAGCGTTGAAGTGGGGAGCCCGTGGAATGAGCAGTTCTTC.

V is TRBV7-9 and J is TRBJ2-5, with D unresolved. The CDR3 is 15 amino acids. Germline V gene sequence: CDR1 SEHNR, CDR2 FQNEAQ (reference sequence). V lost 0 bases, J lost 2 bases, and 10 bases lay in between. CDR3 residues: CASSLAVGLQETQYF. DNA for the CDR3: TGTGCCAGCAGCTTAGCGGTAGGGCTGCAAGAGACCCAGTACTTC.

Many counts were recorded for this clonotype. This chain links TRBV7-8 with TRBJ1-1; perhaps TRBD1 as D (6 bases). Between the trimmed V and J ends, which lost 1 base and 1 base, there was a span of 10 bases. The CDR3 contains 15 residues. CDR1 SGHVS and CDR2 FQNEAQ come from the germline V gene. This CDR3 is CASSLGAGANTEAFF. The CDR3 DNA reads TGTGCCAGCAGCTTAGGGGCAGGGGCGAACACTGAAGCTTTCTTT.

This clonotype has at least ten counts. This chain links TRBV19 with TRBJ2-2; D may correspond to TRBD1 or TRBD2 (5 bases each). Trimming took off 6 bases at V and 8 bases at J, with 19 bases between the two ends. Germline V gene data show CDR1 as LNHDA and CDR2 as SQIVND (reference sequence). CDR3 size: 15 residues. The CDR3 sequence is CASSRGTRSSGELFF. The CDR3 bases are TGTGCCAGTAGCCGAGGGACGCGGTCCTCTGGGGAGCTGTTTTTT.

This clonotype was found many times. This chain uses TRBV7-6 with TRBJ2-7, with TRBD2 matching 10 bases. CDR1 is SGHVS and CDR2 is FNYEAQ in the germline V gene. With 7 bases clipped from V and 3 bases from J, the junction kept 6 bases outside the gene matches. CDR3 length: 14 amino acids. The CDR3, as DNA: TGTGCCAGCACCCCCCTAGCGGGAGTCTACGAGCAGTACTTC. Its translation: CASTPLAGVYEQYF.

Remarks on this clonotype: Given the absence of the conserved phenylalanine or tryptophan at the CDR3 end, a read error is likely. In DNA, the CDR3 is TGTGCCAGTAGCTTGATTGGCACTGAAGCTTTCTAT. It codes for CASSLIGTEAFY. This rearrangement joins TRBV7-9 to TRBJ1-1; no reliable D call. CDR1 SEHNR and CDR2 FQNEAQ come from the germline V gene (reference sequence). The CDR3 loop spans 12 amino acids.

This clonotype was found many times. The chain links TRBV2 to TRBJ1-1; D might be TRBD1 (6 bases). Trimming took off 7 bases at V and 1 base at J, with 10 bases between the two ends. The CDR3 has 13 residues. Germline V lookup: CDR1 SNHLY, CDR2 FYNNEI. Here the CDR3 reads CASNGGRNTEAFF. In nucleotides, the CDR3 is TGTGCCAGCAATGGGGGCAGGAACACTGAAGCTTTCTTT.

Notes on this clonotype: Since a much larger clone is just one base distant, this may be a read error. The CDR3 loop is CAGSPGGWKTQYF. In DNA, the CDR3 is TGTGCCGGCAGCCCAGGGGGTTGGAAGACCCAGTACTTC. This rearrangement joins TRBV7-2 to TRBJ2-5, with TRBD1 matching 7 bases. The CDR3 is 13 residues long. Germline CDR1 is SGHTA and CDR2 is FQGNSA.

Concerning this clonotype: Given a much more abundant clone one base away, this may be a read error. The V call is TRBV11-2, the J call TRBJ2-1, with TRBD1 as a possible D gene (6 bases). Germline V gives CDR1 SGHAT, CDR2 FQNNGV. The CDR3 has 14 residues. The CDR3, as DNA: TGTGCCAGCAGCTTAGAAGGGACAATCAATGAGCAGATCTTC. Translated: CASSLEGTINEQIF.

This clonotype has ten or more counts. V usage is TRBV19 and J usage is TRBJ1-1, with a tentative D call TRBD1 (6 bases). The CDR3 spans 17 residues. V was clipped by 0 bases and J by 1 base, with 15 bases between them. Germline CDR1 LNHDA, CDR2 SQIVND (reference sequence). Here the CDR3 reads CASSIDSSTGTNTEAFF. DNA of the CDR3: TGTGCCAGTAGTATAGATTCTTCAACAGGGACGAACACTGAAGCTTTCTTT.

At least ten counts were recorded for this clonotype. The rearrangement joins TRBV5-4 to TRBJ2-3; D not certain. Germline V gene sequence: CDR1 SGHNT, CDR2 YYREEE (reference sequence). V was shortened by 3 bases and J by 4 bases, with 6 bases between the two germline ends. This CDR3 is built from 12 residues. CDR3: CASSSESDTQYF. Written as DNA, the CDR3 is TGTGCCAGCAGCTCAGAGTCAGATACGCAGTATTTT.

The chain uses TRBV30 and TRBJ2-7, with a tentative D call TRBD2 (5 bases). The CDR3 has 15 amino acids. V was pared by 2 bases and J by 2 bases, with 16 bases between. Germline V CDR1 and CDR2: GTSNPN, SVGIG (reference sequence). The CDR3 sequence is CAWSFPTSPPYEQYF. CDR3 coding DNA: TGTGCCTGGAGTTTTCCCACTAGTCCTCCCTACGAGCAGTACTTC.

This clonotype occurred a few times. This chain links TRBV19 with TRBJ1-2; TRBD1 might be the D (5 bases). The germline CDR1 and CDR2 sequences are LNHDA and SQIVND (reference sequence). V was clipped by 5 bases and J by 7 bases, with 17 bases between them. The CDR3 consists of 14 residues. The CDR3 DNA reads TGTGCCAGTAGTCCAGGGAGCCGGAACGCTGGCTACACCTTC. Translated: CASSPGSRNAGYTF. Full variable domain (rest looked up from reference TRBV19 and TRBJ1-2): DGGITQSPKYLFRKEGQNVTLSCEQNLNHDAMYWYRQDPGQGLRLIYYSQIVNDFQKGDIAEGYSVSREKKESFPLTVTSAQKNPTAFYLCASSPGSRNAGYTFGSGTRLTVV.

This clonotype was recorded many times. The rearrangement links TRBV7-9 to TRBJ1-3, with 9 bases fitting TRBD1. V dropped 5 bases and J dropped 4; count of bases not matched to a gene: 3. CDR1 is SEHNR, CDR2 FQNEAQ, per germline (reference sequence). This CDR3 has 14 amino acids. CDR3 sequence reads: CASSPGQGGNTIYF. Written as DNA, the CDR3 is TGTGCCAGCAGCCCGGGACAGGGAGGAAACACCATATATTTT.

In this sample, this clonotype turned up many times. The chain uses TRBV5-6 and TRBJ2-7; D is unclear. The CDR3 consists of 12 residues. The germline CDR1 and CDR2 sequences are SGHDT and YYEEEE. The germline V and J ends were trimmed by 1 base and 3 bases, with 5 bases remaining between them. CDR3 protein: CASSLSSYEQYF. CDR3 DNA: TGTGCCAGCAGCTTGAGTAGCTACGAGCAGTACTTC.

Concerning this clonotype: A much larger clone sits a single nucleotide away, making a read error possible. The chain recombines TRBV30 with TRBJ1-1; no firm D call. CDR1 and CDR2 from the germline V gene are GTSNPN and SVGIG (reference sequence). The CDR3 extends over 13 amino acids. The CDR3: CAWMETAGTGAFF. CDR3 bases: TGTGCCTGGATGGAGACTGCGGGTACTGGAGCTTTCTTT.

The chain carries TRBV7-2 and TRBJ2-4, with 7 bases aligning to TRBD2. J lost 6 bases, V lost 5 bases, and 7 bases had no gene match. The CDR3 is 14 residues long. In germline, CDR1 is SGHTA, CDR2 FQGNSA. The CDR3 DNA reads TGTGCCAGCAGCCCCATCTGGGGGGGAAACATTCAGTACTTC. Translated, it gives CASSPIWGGNIQYF.

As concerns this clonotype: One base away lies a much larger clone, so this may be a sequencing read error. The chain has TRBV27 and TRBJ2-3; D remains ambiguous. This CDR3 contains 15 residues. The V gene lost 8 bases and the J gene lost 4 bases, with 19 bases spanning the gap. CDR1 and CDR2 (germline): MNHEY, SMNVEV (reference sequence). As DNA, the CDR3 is TGTGCCAGCCGCATACCCGGGTCCCGCCCAGATACGCAGTATTTT. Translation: CASRIPGSRPDTQYF.

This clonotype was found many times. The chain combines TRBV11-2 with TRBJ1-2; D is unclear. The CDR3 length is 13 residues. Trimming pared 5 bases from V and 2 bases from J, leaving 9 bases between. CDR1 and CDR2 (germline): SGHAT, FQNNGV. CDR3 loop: CASSPAQNYGYTF. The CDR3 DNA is TGTGCCAGCAGCCCGGCGCAGAACTATGGCTACACCTTC.

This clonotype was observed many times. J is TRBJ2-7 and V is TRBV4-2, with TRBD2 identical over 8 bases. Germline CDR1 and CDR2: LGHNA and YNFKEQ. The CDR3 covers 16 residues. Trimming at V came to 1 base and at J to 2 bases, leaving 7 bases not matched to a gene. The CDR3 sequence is CASSQGQLAATYEQYF. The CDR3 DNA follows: TGTGCCAGCAGCCAAGGTCAACTAGCGGCTACCTACGAGCAGTACTTC.

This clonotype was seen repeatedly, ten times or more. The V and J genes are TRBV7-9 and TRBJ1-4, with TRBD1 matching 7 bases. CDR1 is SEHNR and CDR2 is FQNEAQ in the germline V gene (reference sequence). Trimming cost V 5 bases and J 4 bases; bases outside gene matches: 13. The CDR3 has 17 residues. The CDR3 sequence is CASSQPRGGQRNEKLFF. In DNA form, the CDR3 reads TGTGCCAGCAGCCAGCCCAGGGGGGGACAGCGTAATGAAAAACTGTTTTTT.